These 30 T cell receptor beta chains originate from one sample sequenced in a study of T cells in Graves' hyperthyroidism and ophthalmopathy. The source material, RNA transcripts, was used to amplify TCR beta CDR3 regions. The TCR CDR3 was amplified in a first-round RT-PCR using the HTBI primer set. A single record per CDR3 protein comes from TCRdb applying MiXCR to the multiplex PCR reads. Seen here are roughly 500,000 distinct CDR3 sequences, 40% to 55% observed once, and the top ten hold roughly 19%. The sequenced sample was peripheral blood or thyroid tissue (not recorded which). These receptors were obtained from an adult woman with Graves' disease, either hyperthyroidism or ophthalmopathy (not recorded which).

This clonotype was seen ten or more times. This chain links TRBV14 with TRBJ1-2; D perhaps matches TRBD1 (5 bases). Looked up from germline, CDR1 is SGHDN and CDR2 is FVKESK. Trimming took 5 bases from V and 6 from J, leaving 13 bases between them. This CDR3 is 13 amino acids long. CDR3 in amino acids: CASSARGTDGYTF. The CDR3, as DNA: TGTGCCAGCAGCGCCAGAGGGACGGATGGCTACACCTTC.

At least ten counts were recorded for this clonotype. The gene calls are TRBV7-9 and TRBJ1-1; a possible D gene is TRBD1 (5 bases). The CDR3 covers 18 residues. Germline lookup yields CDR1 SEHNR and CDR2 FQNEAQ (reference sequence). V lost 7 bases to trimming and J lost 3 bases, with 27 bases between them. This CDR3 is CASTPAGQKGPRDTEAFF. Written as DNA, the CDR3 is TGTGCCAGCACCCCCGCCGGGCAAAAGGGGCCCAGGGACACTGAAGCTTTCTTT. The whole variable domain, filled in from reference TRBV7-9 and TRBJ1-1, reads DTGVSQNPRHKITKRGQNVTFRCDPISEHNRLYWYRQTLGQGPEFLTYFQNEAQLEKSRLLSDRFSAERPKGSFSTLEIQRTEQGDSAMYLCASTPAGQKGPRDTEAFFGQGTRLTVV.

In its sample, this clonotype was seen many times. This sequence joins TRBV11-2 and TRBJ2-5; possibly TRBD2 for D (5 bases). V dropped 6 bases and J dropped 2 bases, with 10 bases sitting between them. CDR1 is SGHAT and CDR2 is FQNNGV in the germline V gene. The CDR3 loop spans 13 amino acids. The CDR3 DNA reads TGTGCCAGCAGTTTCAGCGGTCAAGAGACCCAGTACTTC. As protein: CASSFSGQETQYF.

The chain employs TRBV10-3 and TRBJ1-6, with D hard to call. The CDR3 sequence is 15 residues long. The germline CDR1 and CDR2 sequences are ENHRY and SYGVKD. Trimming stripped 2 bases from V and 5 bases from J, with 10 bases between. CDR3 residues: CAISERRNHNSPLHF. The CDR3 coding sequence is TGTGCCATCAGTGAGAGGCGGAACCATAATTCACCCCTCCACTTT.

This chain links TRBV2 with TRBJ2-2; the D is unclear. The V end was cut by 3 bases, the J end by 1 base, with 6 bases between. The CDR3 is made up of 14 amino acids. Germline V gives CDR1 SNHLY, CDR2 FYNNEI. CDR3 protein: CASSDTENTGELFF. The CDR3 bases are TGTGCCAGCAGTGATACAGAGAACACCGGGGAGCTGTTTTTT.

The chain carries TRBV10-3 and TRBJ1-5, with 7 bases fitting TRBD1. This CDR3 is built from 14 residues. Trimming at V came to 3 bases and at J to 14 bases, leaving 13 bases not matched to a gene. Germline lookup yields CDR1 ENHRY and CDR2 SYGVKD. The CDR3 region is CAISDETGIAYEHF. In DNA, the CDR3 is TGTGCCATCAGTGACGAGACAGGGATCGCCTACGAGCATTTT.

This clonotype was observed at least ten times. The CDR3 is CASSVASAVHSYEQYF. CDR3 sequence (DNA): TGTGCCAGCAGCGTAGCCTCTGCGGTCCACTCCTACGAGCAGTACTTC. The chain joins TRBV9 to TRBJ2-7; D remains unclear. There are 16 residues in the CDR3. Per the germline V gene, CDR1 is SGDLS and CDR2 is YYNGEE. Trimming left V 0 bases short and J 0 bases short, with 13 bases between.

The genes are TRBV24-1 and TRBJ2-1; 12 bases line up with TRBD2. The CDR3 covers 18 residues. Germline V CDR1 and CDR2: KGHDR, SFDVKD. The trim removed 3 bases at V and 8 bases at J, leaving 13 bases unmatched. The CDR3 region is CATSDPLNTGTSGHEQFF. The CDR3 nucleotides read TGTGCCACCAGTGATCCGCTCAACACCGGGACTAGCGGGCATGAGCAGTTCTTC.

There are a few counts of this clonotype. For the CDR3, the DNA is TGTGCCACCAGCAGTACCGGGGCCCAGGGTGATGAGCAGTTCTTC. Its translation is CATSSTGAQGDEQFF. This chain uses TRBV15 with TRBJ2-1; perhaps D is TRBD1 or TRBD2 (5 bases each). Germline loops: CDR1 LNHNV, CDR2 YYDKDF (reference sequence). The CDR3 is 15 residues long. V was trimmed by 3 bases and J by 8 bases, leaving 17 bases between them. Using reference TRBV15 and TRBJ2-1 for the parts outside the CDR3, the full variable domain is DAMVIQNPRYQVTQFGKPVTLSCSQTLNHNVMYWYQQKSSQAPKLLFHYYDKDFNNEADTPDNFQSRRPNTSFCFLDIRSPGLGDTAMYLCATSSTGAQGDEQFFGPGTRLTVL.

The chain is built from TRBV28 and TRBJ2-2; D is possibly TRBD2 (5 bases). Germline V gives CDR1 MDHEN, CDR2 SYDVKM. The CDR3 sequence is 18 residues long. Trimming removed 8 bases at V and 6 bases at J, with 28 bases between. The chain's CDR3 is CASAGSAGGLTVPGELFF. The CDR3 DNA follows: TGTGCCAGCGCCGGTTCGGCAGGCGGACTCACGGTGCCCGGGGAGCTGTTTTTT.

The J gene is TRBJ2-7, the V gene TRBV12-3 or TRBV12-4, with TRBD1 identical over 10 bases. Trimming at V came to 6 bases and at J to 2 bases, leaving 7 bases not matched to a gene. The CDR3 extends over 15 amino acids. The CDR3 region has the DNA TGTGCCAGCAGCCTTAGGACAGGGGGGGCCTACGAGCAGTACTTC. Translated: CASSLRTGGAYEQYF.

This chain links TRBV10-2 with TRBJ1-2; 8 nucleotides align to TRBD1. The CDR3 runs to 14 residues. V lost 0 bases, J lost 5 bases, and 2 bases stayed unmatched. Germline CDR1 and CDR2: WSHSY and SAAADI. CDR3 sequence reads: CASSESTGGYGYTF. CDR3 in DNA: TGCGCCAGCAGTGAGTCAACAGGGGGGTATGGCTACACCTTC.

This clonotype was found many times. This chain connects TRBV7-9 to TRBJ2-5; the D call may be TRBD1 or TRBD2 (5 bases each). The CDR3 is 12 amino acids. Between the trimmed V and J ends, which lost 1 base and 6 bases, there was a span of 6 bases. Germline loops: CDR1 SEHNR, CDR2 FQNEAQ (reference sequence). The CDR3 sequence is CASSLGGQTQYF. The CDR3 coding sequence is TGTGCCAGCAGCTTAGGGGGACAGACCCAGTACTTC.

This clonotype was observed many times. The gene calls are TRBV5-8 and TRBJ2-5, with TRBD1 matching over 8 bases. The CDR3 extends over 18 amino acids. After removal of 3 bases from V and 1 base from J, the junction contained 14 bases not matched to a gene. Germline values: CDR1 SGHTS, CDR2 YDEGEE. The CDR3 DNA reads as TGTGCCAGCAGCTCCCGGGACAGGTACGGCCGGACCCAAGAGACCCAGTACTTC. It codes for CASSSRDRYGRTQETQYF.

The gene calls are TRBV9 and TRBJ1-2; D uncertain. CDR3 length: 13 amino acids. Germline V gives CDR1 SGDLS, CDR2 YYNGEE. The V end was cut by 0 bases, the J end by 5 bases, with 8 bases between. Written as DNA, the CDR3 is TGTGCCAGCAGCGTAGCCCAGGAATATGGCTACACCTTC. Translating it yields CASSVAQEYGYTF.

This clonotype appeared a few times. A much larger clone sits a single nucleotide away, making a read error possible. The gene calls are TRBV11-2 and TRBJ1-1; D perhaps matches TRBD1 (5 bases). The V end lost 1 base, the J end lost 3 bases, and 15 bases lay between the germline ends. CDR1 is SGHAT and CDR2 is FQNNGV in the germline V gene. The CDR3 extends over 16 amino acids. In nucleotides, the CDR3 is TGTGCCAGCAGCTTAGGGGGCTGGGACGTCGACACTGAAGCTTTCTTT. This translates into CASSLGGWDVDTEAFF.

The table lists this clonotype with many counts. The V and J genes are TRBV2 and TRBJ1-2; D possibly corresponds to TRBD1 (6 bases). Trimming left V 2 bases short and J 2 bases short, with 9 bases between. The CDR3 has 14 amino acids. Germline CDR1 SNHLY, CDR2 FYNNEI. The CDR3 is CASSEQGQNYGYTF. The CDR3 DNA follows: TGTGCCAGCAGTGAACAGGGGCAGAACTATGGCTACACCTTC.

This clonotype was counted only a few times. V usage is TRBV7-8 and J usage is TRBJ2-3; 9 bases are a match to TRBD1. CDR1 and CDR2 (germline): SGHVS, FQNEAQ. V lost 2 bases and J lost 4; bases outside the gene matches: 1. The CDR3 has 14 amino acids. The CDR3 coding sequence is TGTGCCAGCAGCTTACGGGACAGGGCAGATACGCAGTATTTT. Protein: CASSLRDRADTQYF.

CDR3 DNA: TGTGCCAGCAGCTTAAGACAGGGAAGGGAGCTGTTTTTT. Translation: CASSLRQGRELFF. The V and J genes are TRBV7-3 and TRBJ2-2, with 7 bases aligning to TRBD1. Germline CDR1 is SGHTA and CDR2 is FQGTGA. This CDR3 has 13 residues. V shed 1 base, J shed 9 bases, and the junction held 2 bases outside the gene matches.

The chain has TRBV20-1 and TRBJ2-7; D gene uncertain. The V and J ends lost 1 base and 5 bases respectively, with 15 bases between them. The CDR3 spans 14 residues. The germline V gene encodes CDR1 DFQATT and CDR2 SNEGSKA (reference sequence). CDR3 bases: TGCAGTGCTAGAGCCCAAAGGGCAGTTGACGAGCAGTACTTC. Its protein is CSARAQRAVDEQYF.

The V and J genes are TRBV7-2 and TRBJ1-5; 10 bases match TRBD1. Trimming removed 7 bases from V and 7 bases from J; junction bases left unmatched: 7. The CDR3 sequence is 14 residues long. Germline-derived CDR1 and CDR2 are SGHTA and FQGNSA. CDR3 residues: CASINGGQGQPQHF. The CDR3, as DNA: TGTGCCAGCATCAACGGGGGACAGGGGCAGCCCCAGCATTTT. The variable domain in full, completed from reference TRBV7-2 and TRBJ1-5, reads GAGVSQSPSNKVTEKGKDVELRCDPISGHTALYWYRQSLGQGLEFLIYFQGNSAPDKSGLPSDRFSAERTGGSVSTLTIQRTQQEDSAVYLCASINGGQGQPQHFGDGTRLSIL.

The CDR3 protein is CASSLGVEQFF. Written as DNA, the CDR3 is TGTGCCAGCAGCTTAGGGGTTGAGCAGTTCTTC. The chain links TRBV11-2 to TRBJ2-1, with D unresolved. The germline CDR1 and CDR2 sequences are SGHAT and FQNNGV. The CDR3 totals 11 residues. V gave up 1 base and J gave up 9 bases, with 4 bases separating them.

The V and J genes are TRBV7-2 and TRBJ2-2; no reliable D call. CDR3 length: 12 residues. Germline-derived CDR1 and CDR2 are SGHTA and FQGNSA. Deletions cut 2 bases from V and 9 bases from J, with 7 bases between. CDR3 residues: CASSLRYRELFF. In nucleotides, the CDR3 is TGTGCCAGCAGCTTAAGATACCGGGAGCTGTTTTTT.

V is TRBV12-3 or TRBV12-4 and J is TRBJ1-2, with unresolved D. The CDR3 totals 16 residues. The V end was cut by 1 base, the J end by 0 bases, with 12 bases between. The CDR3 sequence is CASSLGRRITNYGYTF. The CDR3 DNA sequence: TGTGCCAGCAGTTTAGGACGGAGAATAACTAACTATGGCTACACCTTC.

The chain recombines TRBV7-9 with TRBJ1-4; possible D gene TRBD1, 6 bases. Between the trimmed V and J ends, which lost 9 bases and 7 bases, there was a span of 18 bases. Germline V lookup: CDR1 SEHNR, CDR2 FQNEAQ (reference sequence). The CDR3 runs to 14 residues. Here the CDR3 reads CARGSRQGFEKLFF. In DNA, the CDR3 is TGTGCCAGAGGCTCGAGGCAGGGGTTTGAAAAACTGTTTTTT.

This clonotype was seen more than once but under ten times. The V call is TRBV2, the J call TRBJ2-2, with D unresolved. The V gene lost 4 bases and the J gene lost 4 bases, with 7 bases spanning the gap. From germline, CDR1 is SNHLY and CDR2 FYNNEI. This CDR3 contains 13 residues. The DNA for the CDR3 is TGTGCCAGCAGTGTCCGCGGCACCGGGGAGCTGTTTTTT. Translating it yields CASSVRGTGELFF. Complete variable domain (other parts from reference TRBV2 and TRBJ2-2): EPEVTQTPSHQVTQMGQEVILRCVPISNHLYFYWYRQILGQKVEFLVSFYNNEISEKSEIFDDQFSVERPDGSNFTLKIRSTKLEDSAMYFCASSVRGTGELFFGEGSRLTVL.

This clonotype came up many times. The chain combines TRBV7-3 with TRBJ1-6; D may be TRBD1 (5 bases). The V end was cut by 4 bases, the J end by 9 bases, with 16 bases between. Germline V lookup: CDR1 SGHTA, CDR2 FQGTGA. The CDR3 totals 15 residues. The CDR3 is CASSSFGGGTSPLHF. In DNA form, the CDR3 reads TGTGCCAGCAGCTCCTTCGGCGGGGGAACTTCACCCCTCCACTTT.

CDR3 sequence reads: CASSFHFAEEQFF. In nucleotides, the CDR3 is TGTGCCAGCAGCTTCCACTTCGCCGAGGAGCAGTTCTTC. This sequence joins TRBV11-2 and TRBJ2-5; D unclear. The end of the DNA aligns better with TRBJ2-1, so the J call may be wrong. This CDR3 has 13 amino acids. CDR1 SGHAT and CDR2 FQNNGV come from the germline V gene.

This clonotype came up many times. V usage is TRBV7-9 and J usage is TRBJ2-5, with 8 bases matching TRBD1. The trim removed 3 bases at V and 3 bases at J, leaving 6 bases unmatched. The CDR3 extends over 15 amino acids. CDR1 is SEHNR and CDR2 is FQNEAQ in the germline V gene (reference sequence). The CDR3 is CASSFPGTGKETQYF. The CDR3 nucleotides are TGTGCCAGCAGCTTCCCCGGGACAGGAAAAGAGACCCAGTACTTC.

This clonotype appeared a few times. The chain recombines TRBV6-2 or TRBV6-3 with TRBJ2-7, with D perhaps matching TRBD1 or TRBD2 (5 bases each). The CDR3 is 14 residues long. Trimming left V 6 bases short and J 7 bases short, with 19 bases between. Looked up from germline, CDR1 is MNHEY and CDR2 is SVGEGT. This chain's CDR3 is CASRVAGTPQEQYF. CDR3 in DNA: TGTGCCAGCAGGGTGGCAGGGACCCCTCAGGAGCAGTACTTC.